This entry describes one T cell receptor beta chain. The sample originates from a study of blood T cell repertoires in COVID-19. Sequencing was performed with immunoSEQ multiplex PCR; in TCRdb, only in-frame clones are kept and a portion is missing. The sample includes about 670,000 clones, approximately 90% seen only once; the top ten take approximately 0.3%. V gave up 5 bases and J gave up 0 bases, with 8 bases separating them. Germline V gene sequence: CDR1 SGHTA, CDR2 FQGTGA. CDR3 length: 15 residues. The V gene is TRBV7-3, the J gene TRBJ2-6; D gene ambiguous. The sequence came from a woman aged 18-35 years with acute or convalescent COVID-19. The sample taken for sequencing was peripheral blood. The CDR3 DNA follows: TGTGCCAGCAGCCCACAGATCTCTGGGGCCAACGTCCTGACTTTC. Translated, it gives CASSPQISGANVLTF.